These T cell receptor beta chains were read from a single sample in a study of CD8 T cells in Susac syndrome. TCRdb passed the immunoSEQ multiplex PCR reads through MiXCR, listing each CDR3 protein once. The table records about 150,000 distinct CDR3 sequences, 85% to 95% of them present only once. Sequencing used CD4+ T cells from PBMCs. The receptor set was obtained from a human donor with Susac syndrome. CDR3s include the opening cysteine and the closing phenylalanine or tryptophan. Each record gives: J gene, V gene, CDR3 protein.

TRBJ2-3,TRBV12-3/TRBV12-4,CASTFGADTQYF
TRBJ2-5,TRBV3-1,CASSQAGGEQETQYF
TRBJ1-2,TRBV2,CASPQGSYGYTF
TRBJ1-6,TRBV2,CASNEARGNSPLHF
TRBJ1-2,TRBV9,CASSVGQYGYTF
TRBJ2-5,TRBV18,CASSATTGDGTQYF
TRBJ1-2,TRBV28,CASSTGRYGYTF
TRBJ1-5,TRBV7-8,CASSFDINQPQHF
TRBJ2-5,TRBV20-1,CSASTGVQYF
TRBJ2-2,TRBV27,CATSAEPRNGELFF
TRBJ1-5,TRBV20-1,CSATSGGRDQPQHF
TRBJ2-1,TRBV20-1,CSARDPPGGEQFF
TRBJ2-2,TRBV29-1,CSARITRSFNTGELFF
TRBJ2-3,TRBV23-1,CASLTGGGRGKTDTQYF
TRBJ2-1,TRBV14,CASSPSGGFREQFF
TRBJ1-1,TRBV23-1,CASSQGQGSDTEAFF
TRBJ2-1,TRBV7-2,CASRTSGGGQYNEQFF
TRBJ1-2,TRBV14,CASSKDRKYGYTF
TRBJ1-6,TRBV2,CASWGQSQGRGSPLHF
TRBJ2-5,TRBV20-1,CSARKFEPSGRKETQYF
TRBJ1-2,TRBV2,CASSEQGPGYGYTF
TRBJ2-2,TRBV18,CASSPDRNTGELFF
TRBJ1-1,TRBV29-1,CSVWDRGPVEAFF
TRBJ1-6,TRBV14,CASSQDSSPILHF
TRBJ2-3,TRBV20-1,CSATRNSGGVSDTQYF
TRBJ1-1,TRBV11-2,CASSLTEVAFF
TRBJ2-1,TRBV14,CASSQVFGAGNFYNEQFF
TRBJ1-5,TRBV6-6,CASHSGGNQPQHF
TRBJ2-1,TRBV3-1,CASSQGGLAGANEQFF
TRBJ1-6,TRBV9,CASSTGGDSPLHF
TRBJ1-2,TRBV5-1,CASSLGTANYGYTF
TRBJ2-1,TRBV29-1,CSVGQGSYNEQFF
TRBJ1-4,TRBV18,CASSQWEATNEKLFF
TRBJ1-2,TRBV12-3/TRBV12-4,CASSLGQGLTYGYTF
TRBJ1-6,TRBV2,CASSVVERNSPLHF
TRBJ1-6,TRBV9,CASSVHMSSYNSPLHF
TRBJ2-7,TRBV12-3/TRBV12-4,CASSIDRNYEQYF
TRBJ2-3,TRBV19,CASSSRSESDTQYF
TRBJ2-7,TRBV4-2,CASSQERGSYEQYF
TRBJ2-3,TRBV5-1,CASSDYARHADTQYF
TRBJ2-5,TRBV20-1,CSAPGTSGGDETQYF
TRBJ1-2,TRBV18,CASSPLPEDRENGYTF
TRBJ2-1,TRBV20-1,CSARISGGTNEQFF
TRBJ1-3,TRBV19,CATSNGNTIYF
TRBJ2-2,TRBV9,CASSPHRVPGELFF
TRBJ1-1,TRBV20-1,CSARDFDRGGTEAFF
TRBJ1-1,TRBV3-1,CASTATGELGEAFF
TRBJ1-2,TRBV19,CASSITGANYGYTF
TRBJ2-5,TRBV5-4,CASSLVGDQETQYF